Listed below are T cell receptor beta chains from one sample, sequenced in a study of cytomegalovirus exposure and HLA in healthy donors. Profiled with immunoSEQ multiplex PCR; TCRdb holds only in-frame clones, not every one. The sample lists some 160,000 clones; around 77% were seen once. The sample consisted of PBMCs. These receptor sequences come from a woman aged 25 to 39 in good health and CMV-seronegative. The CDR3 runs from the conserved cysteine through the conserved F or W. A D gene is named only where the DNA matches it firmly. Part of the rows lack a size; the others show once, few, many or a class for expanded clones.

j_call: TRBJ1-1; clone_size: -; v_call: TRBV27; d_call: -; cdr3_aa: CASHERAGAPGAFF; cdr3_nt: TGTGCCAGCCACGAACGGGCGGGGGCGCCGGGAGCTTTCTTT
j_call: TRBJ2-7; clone_size: -; v_call: TRBV7-9; d_call: TRBD2; cdr3_aa: CASSLELAGGYEQYF; cdr3_nt: TGTGCCAGCAGCCTAGAACTAGCGGGGGGCTACGAGCAGTACTTC
j_call: TRBJ2-1; clone_size: -; v_call: TRBV7-3; d_call: TRBD2; cdr3_aa: CASSPIGLAGGGSGEQFF; cdr3_nt: TGTGCCAGCAGCCCCATAGGTTTAGCGGGAGGAGGTAGTGGTGAGCAGTTCTTC
j_call: TRBJ1-4; clone_size: -; v_call: TRBV29-1; d_call: TRBD1; cdr3_aa: CSVEDPGGRKLFF; cdr3_nt: TGCAGCGTTGAAGATCCAGGGGGGCGAAAACTGTTTTTT
j_call: TRBJ2-7; clone_size: once; v_call: TRBV29-1; d_call: -; cdr3_aa: CSVVLRATYEQYF; cdr3_nt: TGCAGCGTTGTCCTGCGGGCGACCTACGAGCAGTACTTC
j_call: TRBJ2-7; clone_size: -; v_call: TRBV4-2; d_call: -; cdr3_aa: CASSQEKAGSSYEQYF; cdr3_nt: TGTGCCAGCAGCCAAGAGAAGGCGGGGAGCTCCTACGAGCAGTACTTC
j_call: TRBJ2-7; clone_size: -; v_call: TRBV4-2; d_call: TRBD2; cdr3_aa: CASSLAGGTYEQYF; cdr3_nt: TGTGCCAGCAGCCTAGCGGGGGGGACCTACGAGCAGTACTTC
j_call: TRBJ1-2; clone_size: -; v_call: TRBV6-5; d_call: -; cdr3_aa: CASRSLYGYTF; cdr3_nt: TGTGCCAGCAGATCCCTCTATGGCTACACCTTC
j_call: TRBJ2-7; clone_size: -; v_call: TRBV7-3; d_call: -; cdr3_aa: CASSSNGGSYEQYF; cdr3_nt: TGTGCCAGCAGTTCTAACGGGGGTTCCTACGAGCAGTACTTC
j_call: TRBJ2-7; clone_size: -; v_call: TRBV7-6; d_call: -; cdr3_aa: CASSGQNSYEQYF; cdr3_nt: TGTGCCAGCAGCGGACAGAATTCCTACGAGCAGTACTTC
j_call: TRBJ1-1; clone_size: -; v_call: TRBV13; d_call: TRBD1; cdr3_aa: CASSLGQNIEAFF; cdr3_nt: TGTGCCAGCAGCCTGGGACAGAACATTGAAGCTTTCTTT
j_call: TRBJ2-7; clone_size: -; v_call: TRBV25-1; d_call: -; cdr3_aa: CASSFIHHDEQYF; cdr3_nt: TGTGCCAGCAGTTTCATACATCACGACGAGCAGTACTTC
j_call: TRBJ2-6; clone_size: -; v_call: TRBV5-4; d_call: -; cdr3_aa: CASSFGPGANVLTF; cdr3_nt: TGTGCCAGCAGCTTCGGTCCTGGGGCCAACGTCCTGACTTTC
j_call: TRBJ2-1; clone_size: few; v_call: TRBV14; d_call: TRBD1; cdr3_aa: CASSNEVGTGGGLVQFF; cdr3_nt: TGTGCCAGCAGCAACGAAGTCGGGACAGGGGGCGGGTTGGTGCAGTTCTTC
j_call: TRBJ2-7; clone_size: -; v_call: TRBV7-2; d_call: TRBD2; cdr3_aa: CASSLRSGGPYEQYF; cdr3_nt: TGTGCCAGCAGCCTAAGGTCGGGAGGGCCCTACGAGCAGTACTTC
j_call: TRBJ2-7; clone_size: few; v_call: TRBV7-7; d_call: TRBD1; cdr3_aa: CASSLGRDRTYEQYF; cdr3_nt: TGTGCTAGCAGCTTAGGCCGGGACAGAACCTACGAGCAGTACTTC
j_call: TRBJ1-1; clone_size: -; v_call: TRBV5-1; d_call: -; cdr3_aa: CASSSRVHPNTEAFF; cdr3_nt: TGCGCCAGCAGCTCCCGGGTTCACCCCAACACTGAAGCTTTCTTT
j_call: TRBJ2-7; clone_size: -; v_call: TRBV6-5; d_call: -; cdr3_aa: CASSSTGLASYEQYF; cdr3_nt: TGTGCCAGCAGTTCTACAGGCTTAGCCTCCTACGAGCAGTACTTC
j_call: TRBJ2-2; clone_size: -; v_call: TRBV21-1; d_call: -; cdr3_aa: CASSTRQGADTGELFF; cdr3_nt: TGTGCCAGCAGCACCCGACAGGGGGCGGACACCGGGGAGCTGTTTTTT
j_call: TRBJ2-2; clone_size: -; v_call: TRBV30; d_call: TRBD1; cdr3_aa: CAWSRGQGYTGELFF; cdr3_nt: TGTGCCTGGAGCCGGGGACAGGGGTACACCGGGGAGCTGTTTTTT
j_call: TRBJ1-6; clone_size: -; v_call: TRBV5-1; d_call: TRBD1; cdr3_aa: CASSLEGGHNSPLHF; cdr3_nt: TGCGCCAGCAGCTTGGAAGGGGGCCATAATTCACCCCTCCACTTT
j_call: TRBJ2-7; clone_size: -; v_call: TRBV27; d_call: TRBD2; cdr3_aa: CASSPSFGGRAYEQYF; cdr3_nt: TGTGCCAGCAGTCCCTCCTTTGGCGGGAGGGCCTACGAGCAGTACTTC
j_call: TRBJ2-5; clone_size: -; v_call: TRBV9; d_call: TRBD2; cdr3_aa: CASSVSAGGEETQYF; cdr3_nt: TGTGCCAGCAGCGTGTCCGCGGGGGGGGAAGAGACCCAGTACTTC
j_call: TRBJ2-1; clone_size: -; v_call: TRBV5-1; d_call: -; cdr3_aa: CASSLVLLTFTHNEQFF; cdr3_nt: TGCGCCAGCAGCTTGGTTTTGTTGACATTTACTCACAATGAGCAGTTCTTC
j_call: TRBJ2-7; clone_size: -; v_call: TRBV19; d_call: TRBD2; cdr3_aa: CASSSPGLADYEQYF; cdr3_nt: TGTGCCAGTAGTTCGCCGGGACTAGCGGACTACGAGCAGTACTTC
j_call: TRBJ2-7; clone_size: -; v_call: TRBV7-2; d_call: -; cdr3_aa: CASSLVAGDVYEQYF; cdr3_nt: TGTGCCAGCAGCTTAGTTGCAGGGGATGTTTACGAGCAGTACTTC
j_call: TRBJ2-5; clone_size: few; v_call: TRBV7-6; d_call: TRBD1; cdr3_aa: CASSLLTGTGDYRYF; cdr3_nt: TGTGCCAGCAGCTTACTTACCGGGACAGGGGACTATCGGTACTTC
j_call: TRBJ2-1; clone_size: -; v_call: TRBV29-1; d_call: TRBD1; cdr3_aa: CSVEGGRWTGGPSSYNEQFF; cdr3_nt: TGCAGCGTTGAAGGAGGGAGGTGGACAGGGGGGCCTAGCTCCTACAATGAGCAGTTCTTC
j_call: TRBJ1-1; clone_size: -; v_call: TRBV7-2; d_call: -; cdr3_aa: CASSLDSTGTEAFF; cdr3_nt: TGTGCCAGCAGCTTAGATAGCACGGGCACTGAAGCTTTCTTT
j_call: TRBJ2-7; clone_size: -; v_call: TRBV6-6; d_call: -; cdr3_aa: CASSYSRAYEQYF; cdr3_nt: TGTGCCAGCAGTTACTCCAGGGCCTACGAGCAGTACTTC
j_call: TRBJ2-3; clone_size: -; v_call: TRBV5-6; d_call: -; cdr3_aa: CASSPQNTDTQYF; cdr3_nt: TGTGCCAGCAGCCCCCAGAACACAGATACGCAGTATTTT
j_call: TRBJ1-5; clone_size: few; v_call: TRBV15; d_call: TRBD1; cdr3_aa: CATSKGTGVVLGNQPQHF; cdr3_nt: TGTGCCACCAGCAAGGGGACAGGGGTGGTTTTGGGCAATCAGCCCCAGCATTTT
j_call: TRBJ2-7; clone_size: -; v_call: TRBV27; d_call: -; cdr3_aa: CASRNLSPIYEQYF; cdr3_nt: TGTGCCAGCAGGAATTTATCCCCTATATACGAGCAGTACTTC